The present TCR beta chain was sequenced within a study of blood T cell repertoires in COVID-19. Study as a whole: Collection of acute and convalescent COVID-19 samples took place in the United States, Italy and Spain. Nucleic acid was either cDNA or gDNA, and it came from T cells, B-cell-depleted T cells, or PBMCs.

Original analysis: The authors estimated nucleated cell counts from reference gene primer amplification. The repertoire was sequenced with immunoSEQ multiplex PCR; TCRdb's copy has only in-frame clones and lacks some. The V and J calls and clone size are taken from that table; D and trimming were inferred from the DNA. The profile shows approximately 150,000 clones, approximately 84% of them singletons. Concerning this clone itself: The sample carries other DNA sequences with the same CDR3.

The CDR3 has 17 residues. Germline V gene sequence: CDR1 SGDLS, CDR2 YYNGEE. Trimming took 4 bases from V and 5 from J, leaving 21 bases between them. Sequenced input: peripheral blood. The chain is built from TRBV9 and TRBJ2-2, with D perhaps TRBD2 (5 bases). This sequence originates from a man in his 60s with acute or convalescent COVID-19. This chain's CDR3 is CASSLEGSVSGTGELFF. CDR3 DNA: TGTGCCAGCAGCCTCGAGGGTAGCGTTTCGGGAACCGGGGAGCTGTTTTTT.